This paragraph reports one T cell receptor (beta chain). Since a much larger clone is just one base distant, this may be a read error. The data derive from a study of T cells in Graves' hyperthyroidism and ophthalmopathy. Patients with uncontrolled infections, other autoimmune diseases, pregnancy or lactation were excluded. PBMCs stemmed from approximately 10 ml fresh peripheral blood. Amplified TCR beta CDR3 regions derived from RNA transcripts. A first-round RT-PCR of the TCR CDR3 used the HTBI primer set. TCRdb used MiXCR to reprocess the multiplex PCR reads, holding one entry per CDR3 protein. The sample carries 140,000 or so distinct CDR3 sequences, around 20% recorded once. The CDR3 is 12 residues long. The germline V and J ends were trimmed by 8 bases and 8 bases, with 15 bases remaining between them. CDR1 and CDR2 (germline): MDHEN, SYDVKM.

The sequence was collected from a woman in her forties or fifties with Graves' hyperthyroidism that later progressed to Graves' ophthalmopathy. This sequence joins TRBV28 and TRBJ1-2; maybe TRBD1 (5 bases). Input material: blood. CDR3 bases: TGTGCCAGCGGGGCCCCAACGGGCGGCTACACCTTC. This sequence encodes CASGAPTGGYTF.